This T cell receptor (beta chain) derives from a study of molecular identifiers for immune sequencing clone quantification. General study points: For effector cells, clones above 20 RNA copies held over 98% of molecules; for naive cells, under 1%. Spiked Jurkat TCR RNA originating from one cell could reportedly be identified amid approximately 900,000 naive cells.

V was pared by 5 bases and J by 6 bases, with 6 bases of the junction left unmatched. CDR1 and CDR2 (germline): SEHNR, FQNEAQ (reference sequence). This CDR3 region has 14 residues. Many counts were recorded for this clonotype. Its specificity is not known. Preparation of naive CD8 libraries involved roughly 19,000 to 1,100,000 sorted cells and 10%, 30% or 50% RNA. Using a CD8+CD4-CCR7+CD45RA+ phenotype, naive CD8 T cells were sorted. MiXCR, applied by TCRdb to the PCR reads, yields one record per CDR3 protein. The sample lists over 600,000 distinct CDR3 sequences; 20% were seen once. The chain links TRBV7-9 to TRBJ1-5, with 8 bases that match TRBD1. The sample taken for sequencing was naive CD8+ T cells from blood, with Jurkat cell RNA spiked in. Subset described: FACS-sorted CD8+CD4-CCR7+CD45RA+ naive T cells. The clonotype originates from a human donor in good health. Some libraries in this study had Jurkat cell RNA spiked in. The CDR3 sequence is CASSPGGFGQPQHF. DNA of the CDR3: TGTGCCAGCAGCCCAGGGGGCTTTGGTCAGCCCCAGCATTTT.